Listed here are 28 T cell receptor beta chains from one sample, sequenced in a study of blood T cell repertoires in COVID-19. The data were produced by immunoSEQ multiplex PCR, yet TCRdb's version contains in-frame clones alone and is incomplete. The sample has approximately 100,000 clones, under 75% seen once. The sample comprised peripheral blood. The receptors originated from an older man with acute or convalescent COVID-19.

The rearrangement uses TRBV5-1 and TRBJ2-1; tentatively, D is TRBD2 (5 bases). In germline, CDR1 is SGHRS, CDR2 YFSETQ. The CDR3 is made up of 14 amino acids. V lost 3 bases and J 7 bases, leaving 14 bases between the germline ends. The chain's CDR3 is CASSWAGDTNEQFF. CDR3 in DNA: TGCGCCAGCAGCTGGGCGGGTGATACTAATGAGCAGTTCTTC.

The V and J genes are TRBV15 and TRBJ1-2; perhaps TRBD1 as D (5 bases). From germline, CDR1 is LNHNV and CDR2 YYDKDF (reference sequence). The V end was cut by 0 bases, the J end by 4 bases, with 9 bases between. The CDR3 runs to 14 residues. CDR3 sequence: CATSRDRGFYGYTF. CDR3 nucleotide sequence: TGTGCCACCAGCAGAGATAGGGGCTTCTATGGCTACACCTTC.

This clone was picked up a small number of times. V is TRBV11-2 and J is TRBJ2-5; TRBD2 is a possible D gene (6 bases). The CDR3 is 13 residues long. V dropped 8 bases and J dropped 5 bases, with 15 bases sitting between them. The V gene's germline CDR1 is SGHAT and CDR2 FQNNGV. Here the CDR3 DNA reads TGTGCCAGCCGGGACTCCTTTATGGAGACCCAGTACTTC. Residues: CASRDSFMETQYF.

This rearrangement joins TRBV5-1 to TRBJ2-7; 12 bases map to TRBD2. CDR1 and CDR2 (germline): SGHRS, YFSETQ. This CDR3 has 18 amino acids. V was clipped by 4 bases and J by 3 bases; unmatched bases: 14. DNA for the CDR3: TGCGCCAGCAGCCTGGGACGGGAGACTAGCGGGGGATTCTACGAGCAGTACTTC. Translation: CASSLGRETSGGFYEQYF.

This clone was picked up a small number of times. The V and J genes are TRBV10-2 and TRBJ2-2, with 10 bases matching TRBD2. Germline CDR1 reads WSHSY; CDR2 reads SAAADI. V lost 7 bases to trimming and J lost 3 bases; unmatched junction nucleotides: 2. CDR3 length: 14 amino acids. CDR3 DNA sequence: TGCGCCAGCACCAGCGGGAGGGACACCGGGGAGCTGTTTTTT. This gives the protein CASTSGRDTGELFF.

This sequence joins TRBV3-1 (or the pseudogene TRBV3-2) and TRBJ2-4, with unresolved D. The CDR3 length is 15 residues. Germline V CDR1 and CDR2: LGHDT, YNNKEL (reference sequence). V lost 3 bases and J lost 0, with 9 bases in between. This chain's CDR3 is CASSQGDIAKNIQYF. Written as DNA, the CDR3 is TGTGCCAGCAGCCAGGGCGATATAGCCAAAAACATTCAGTACTTC.

The rearrangement links TRBV4-1 to TRBJ2-6, with 10 positions matching TRBD1. This CDR3 contains 18 residues. The ends lost 6 bases at V and 2 bases at J; junction bases unmatched: 10. Germline-derived CDR1 and CDR2 are MGHRA and YSYEKL. CDR3 residues: CASSTAGTGATGANVLTF. CDR3 bases: TGCGCCAGCAGTACCGCCGGGACAGGGGCCACTGGGGCCAACGTCCTGACTTTC.

This clone was observed once. The V call is TRBV4-1, the J call TRBJ2-2; 12 bases match TRBD2. The germline V gene encodes CDR1 MGHRA and CDR2 YSYEKL. This CDR3 contains 16 residues. Trimming took 3 bases from V and 6 from J; bases not matched to a gene: 5. Here the CDR3 reads CASSQGLAGRAGELFF. CDR3 DNA: TGCGCCAGCAGCCAGGGACTAGCGGGCCGCGCCGGGGAGCTGTTTTTT.

This clone occurred once. The chain uses TRBV19 and TRBJ1-1; D is uncertain. The V end was cut by 1 base, the J end by 0 bases, with 9 bases between. CDR1 is LNHDA and CDR2 is SQIVND in the germline V gene (reference sequence). CDR3 length equals 15 residues. Here the CDR3 DNA reads TGTGCCAGTAGTATAGGCTCGGGTTTGAACACTGAAGCTTTCTTT. Its translation: CASSIGSGLNTEAFF.

V and J are TRBV11-2 and TRBJ2-2; 10 bases agree with TRBD2. The CDR3 contains 17 residues. In germline, CDR1 is SGHAT, CDR2 FQNNGV. With 0 bases clipped from V and 0 bases from J, the junction kept 1 base outside the gene matches. Here the CDR3 reads CASSLEGLAANTGELFF. Here the CDR3 DNA reads TGTGCCAGCAGCTTAGAAGGACTAGCGGCGAACACCGGGGAGCTGTTTTTT.

The chain is built from TRBV19 and TRBJ1-2; TRBD1 might be the D (5 bases). Looked up from germline, CDR1 is LNHDA and CDR2 is SQIVND (reference sequence). Deletions cut 10 bases from V and 7 bases from J, with 19 bases between. This CDR3 is 13 amino acids long. CDR3 sequence (DNA): TGTGCCACGACTAGCCGGACAAGCTCTGGCTACACCTTC. This translates into CATTSRTSSGYTF.

This clone was detected only once. The genes are TRBV5-1 and TRBJ1-3; 7 positions match TRBD1. Germline V gene sequence: CDR1 SGHRS, CDR2 YFSETQ. J lost 4 bases, V lost 0 bases, and 7 bases had no gene match. The CDR3 contains 16 residues. Written as DNA, the CDR3 is TGCGCCAGCAGCTTGGGGCCGGGACAGAAGGGAAACACCATATATTTT. This gives the protein CASSLGPGQKGNTIYF.

The J gene is TRBJ1-2, the V gene TRBV28; D ambiguous. V gave up 5 bases and J gave up 2 bases, with 15 bases separating them. The length of the CDR3 is 15 residues. Germline V gene data show CDR1 as MDHEN and CDR2 as SYDVKM. Written as DNA, the CDR3 is TGTGCCAGCAGTATAATAACAGAGATAAACTATGGCTACACCTTC. Protein product: CASSIITEINYGYTF.

This chain connects TRBV19 to TRBJ1-5; 11 positions agree with TRBD1. V dropped 3 bases and J dropped 4; count of bases not matched to a gene: 11. The CDR3 loop spans 18 amino acids. Germline V gene data show CDR1 as LNHDA and CDR2 as SQIVND (reference sequence). For the CDR3, the DNA is TGTGCCAGTAGTATGAGGGGACAGGGGGTGAGGAGGAATCAGCCCCAGCATTTT. Translated, it gives CASSMRGQGVRRNQPQHF.

J is TRBJ1-2 and V is TRBV28, with TRBD1 identical over 8 bases. The germline V gene has CDR1 MDHEN and CDR2 SYDVKM. CDR3 length: 16 amino acids. With 5 bases clipped from V and 2 bases from J, the junction kept 10 bases outside the gene matches. The CDR3 region has the DNA TGTGCCAGCAGTATGCCTCCCGGGACAGGAAACTATGGCTACACCTTC. Translation: CASSMPPGTGNYGYTF.

The DNA for the CDR3 is TGTGCCAGCAGTACTAGCGGGAGGGCCAATGAGCAGTTCTTC. Amino acid sequence: CASSTSGRANEQFF. This chain connects TRBV28 to TRBJ2-1; 13 nucleotides line up with TRBD2. After removal of 5 bases from V and 6 bases from J, the junction contained 1 base not matched to a gene. Germline V gene data show CDR1 as MDHEN and CDR2 as SYDVKM. This CDR3 spans 14 amino acids.

The genes are TRBV18 and TRBJ2-7; 7 bases fit TRBD1. Germline CDR1 KGHSH, CDR2 LQKENI. This CDR3 is 14 amino acids long. J was trimmed by 2 bases and V by 2 bases; bases with no gene match: 3. The CDR3 region has the DNA TGTGCCAGCTCACCATCGACAGGGCCCTACGAGCAGTACTTC. Its translation is CASSPSTGPYEQYF.

This clone was seen only a few times. CDR3: CASRPDSHYEQYF. In nucleotides, the CDR3 is TGTGCCAGCAGACCGGACTCCCACTACGAGCAGTACTTC. The V and J genes are TRBV27 and TRBJ2-7, with a weak D call TRBD2 (5 bases). Trimming left V 6 bases short and J 3 bases short, with 12 bases between. CDR3 length: 13 amino acids. The germline V gene has CDR1 MNHEY and CDR2 SMNVEV (reference sequence).

V is TRBV28 and J is TRBJ1-5; 7 bases match TRBD1. J lost 0 bases, V lost 3 bases, and 8 bases had no gene match. The CDR3 is made up of 17 amino acids. Germline assignment: CDR1 MDHEN and CDR2 SYDVKM. CDR3 nucleotides: TGTGCCAGCAGTTTGCCCCGGGACAGATATAGCAATCAGCCCCAGCATTTT. Translation gives CASSLPRDRYSNQPQHF.

In its sample, this clone was seen many times. The CDR3 region has the DNA TGTGCCAGCAGCTTGGACAGCGGGAGGAGTGAGACCCAGTACTTC. This gives the protein CASSLDSGRSETQYF. The chain is built from TRBV5-4 and TRBJ2-5; 9 positions agree with TRBD2. V lost 0 bases and J lost 5; bases outside the gene matches: 5. The CDR3 sequence is 15 residues long. Germline V gene data show CDR1 as SGHNT and CDR2 as YYREEE (reference sequence).

The V call is TRBV28, the J call TRBJ1-3; 7 positions match TRBD1. The CDR3 contains 15 residues. Germline assignment: CDR1 MDHEN and CDR2 SYDVKM. Trimming took 7 bases from V and 0 from J; bases not matched to a gene: 6. The CDR3 DNA sequence: TGTGCCAGCATTCGACAGGGCACCTCTGGAAACACCATATATTTT. Amino acids: CASIRQGTSGNTIYF.

The chain is built from TRBV24-1 and TRBJ1-1, with D tentatively TRBD1 (5 bases). This CDR3 is built from 13 residues. CDR1 is KGHDR and CDR2 is SFDVKD in the germline V gene. The V end lost 8 bases, the J end lost 1 base, and 10 bases lay between the germline ends. The CDR3 sequence is CATMGQRNTEAFF. For the CDR3, the DNA is TGTGCCACCATGGGGCAGAGGAACACTGAAGCTTTCTTT.

The chain combines TRBV29-1 with TRBJ2-7, with 10 positions matching TRBD1. The CDR3 is 13 amino acids. V lost 2 bases and J lost 5; bases outside the gene matches: 3. The germline V gene encodes CDR1 SQVTM and CDR2 ANQGSEA. CDR3 sequence (DNA): TGCAGCGTTGAACCGGGACAGGGGCACGAGCAGTACTTC. Translated: CSVEPGQGHEQYF.

This clone was observed a handful of times. This chain joins TRBV6-5 and TRBJ2-1; 9 nucleotides agree with TRBD2. CDR3 size: 13 residues. CDR1 is MNHEY, CDR2 SVGAGI, per germline. Trimming at V came to 6 bases and at J to 9 bases, leaving 6 bases not matched to a gene. The CDR3 nucleotides are TGTGCCAGCAGATTAGCGGGAGATCTTGAGCAGTTCTTC. This encodes CASRLAGDLEQFF.

The chain combines TRBV7-2 with TRBJ2-5, with 8 nucleotides matching TRBD1. The V segment lost 2 bases and the J segment 5 bases; nucleotides outside the gene matches: 7. Germline V lookup: CDR1 SGHTA, CDR2 FQGNSA. The CDR3 length is 15 residues. CDR3: CASSLRGQELETQYF. In DNA, the CDR3 is TGTGCCAGCAGCTTAAGGGGACAGGAACTGGAGACCCAGTACTTC.

The chain links TRBV18 to TRBJ2-5, with 7 bases matching TRBD1. The CDR3 is 13 amino acids. Trimming took 7 bases from V and 0 from J; bases not matched to a gene: 2. Germline V gene sequence: CDR1 KGHSH, CDR2 LQKENI. The CDR3 bases are TGTGCCAGCTACAGGGGAAACCAAGAGACCCAGTACTTC. Encoded protein: CASYRGNQETQYF.

This clone was picked up a small number of times. This chain connects TRBV3-1 (or the pseudogene TRBV3-2) to TRBJ2-1, with 9 nucleotides matching TRBD2. V lost 3 bases, J lost 8 bases, and 11 bases stayed unmatched. Per the germline V gene, CDR1 is LGHDT and CDR2 is YNNKEL (reference sequence). The CDR3 is made up of 16 amino acids. Here the CDR3 DNA reads TGTGCCAGCAGCCACGGAGATAGCGGGAGATCATATGAGCAGTTCTTC. Protein sequence: CASSHGDSGRSYEQFF.

The V call is TRBV3-1 (or the pseudogene TRBV3-2), the J call TRBJ2-3; 9 nucleotides align to TRBD2. The CDR3 length is 14 residues. CDR1 and CDR2 (germline): LGHDT, YNNKEL (reference sequence). Unmatched junction bases numbered 3, after V lost 8 bases and J lost 0 bases. The CDR3 DNA sequence: TGTGCCAGCGACACTAGCGGGAGCACAGATACGCAGTATTTT. As protein: CASDTSGSTDTQYF.